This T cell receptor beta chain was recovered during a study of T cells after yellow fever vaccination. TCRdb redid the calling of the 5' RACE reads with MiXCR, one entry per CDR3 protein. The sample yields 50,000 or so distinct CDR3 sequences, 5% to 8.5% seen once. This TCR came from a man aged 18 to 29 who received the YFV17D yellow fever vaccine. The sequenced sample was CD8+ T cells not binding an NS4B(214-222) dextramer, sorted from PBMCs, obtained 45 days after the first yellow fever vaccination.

CDR3: CASSLGGARNTEAFF. The CDR3 nucleotides are TGTGCCAGCAGCTTAGGGGGGGCCAGGAACACTGAAGCTTTCTTT. This chain links TRBV7-9 with TRBJ1-1; TRBD1 might be the D (6 bases). This CDR3 spans 15 amino acids. Germline loops: CDR1 SEHNR, CDR2 FQNEAQ (reference sequence). Trimming shortened V by 1 base and J by 1 base, and 10 bases separated the two germline ends.